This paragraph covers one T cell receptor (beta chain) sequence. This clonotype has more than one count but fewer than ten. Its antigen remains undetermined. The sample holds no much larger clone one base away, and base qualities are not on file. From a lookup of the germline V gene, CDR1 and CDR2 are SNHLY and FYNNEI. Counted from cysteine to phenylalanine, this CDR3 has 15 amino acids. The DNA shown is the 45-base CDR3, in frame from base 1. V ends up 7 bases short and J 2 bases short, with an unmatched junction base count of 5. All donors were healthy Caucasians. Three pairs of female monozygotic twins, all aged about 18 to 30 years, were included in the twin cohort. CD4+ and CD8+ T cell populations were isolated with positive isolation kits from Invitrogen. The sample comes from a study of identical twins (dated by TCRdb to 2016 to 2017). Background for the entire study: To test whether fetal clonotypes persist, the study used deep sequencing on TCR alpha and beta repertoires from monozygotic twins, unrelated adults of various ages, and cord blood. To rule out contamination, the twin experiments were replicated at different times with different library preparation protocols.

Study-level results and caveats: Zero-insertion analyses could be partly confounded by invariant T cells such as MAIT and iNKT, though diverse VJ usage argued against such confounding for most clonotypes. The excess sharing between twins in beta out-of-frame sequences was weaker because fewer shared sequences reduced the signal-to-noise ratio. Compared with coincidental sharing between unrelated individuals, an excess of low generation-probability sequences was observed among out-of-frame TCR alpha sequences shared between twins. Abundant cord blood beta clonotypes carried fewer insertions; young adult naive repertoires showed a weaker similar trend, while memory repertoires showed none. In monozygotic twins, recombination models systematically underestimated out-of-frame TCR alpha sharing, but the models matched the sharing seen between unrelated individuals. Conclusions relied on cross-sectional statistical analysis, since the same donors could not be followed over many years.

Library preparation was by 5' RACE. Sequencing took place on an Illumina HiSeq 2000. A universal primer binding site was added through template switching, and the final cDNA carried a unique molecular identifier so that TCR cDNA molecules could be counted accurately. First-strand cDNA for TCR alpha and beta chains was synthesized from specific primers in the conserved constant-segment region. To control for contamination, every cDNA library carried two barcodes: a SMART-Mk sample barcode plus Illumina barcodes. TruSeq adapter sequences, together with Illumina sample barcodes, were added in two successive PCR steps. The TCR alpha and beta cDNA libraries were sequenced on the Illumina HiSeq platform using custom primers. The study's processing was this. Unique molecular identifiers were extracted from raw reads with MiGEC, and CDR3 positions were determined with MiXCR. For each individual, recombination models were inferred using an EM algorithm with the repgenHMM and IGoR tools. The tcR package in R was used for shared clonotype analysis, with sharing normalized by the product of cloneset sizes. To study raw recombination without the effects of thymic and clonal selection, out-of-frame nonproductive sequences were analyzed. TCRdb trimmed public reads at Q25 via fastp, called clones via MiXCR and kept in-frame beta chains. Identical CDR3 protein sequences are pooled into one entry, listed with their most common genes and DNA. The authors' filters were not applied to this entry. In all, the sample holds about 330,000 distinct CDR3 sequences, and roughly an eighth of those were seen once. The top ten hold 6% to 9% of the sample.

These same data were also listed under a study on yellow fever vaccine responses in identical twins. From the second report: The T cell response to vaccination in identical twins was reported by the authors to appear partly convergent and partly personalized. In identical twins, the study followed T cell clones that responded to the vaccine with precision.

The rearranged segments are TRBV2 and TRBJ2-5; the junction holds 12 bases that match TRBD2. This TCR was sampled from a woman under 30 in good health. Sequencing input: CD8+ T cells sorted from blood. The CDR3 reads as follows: CASMTGTSGQETQYF. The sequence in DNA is TGTGCCAGCATGACAGGGACTAGCGGGCAAGAGACCCAGTACTTC.